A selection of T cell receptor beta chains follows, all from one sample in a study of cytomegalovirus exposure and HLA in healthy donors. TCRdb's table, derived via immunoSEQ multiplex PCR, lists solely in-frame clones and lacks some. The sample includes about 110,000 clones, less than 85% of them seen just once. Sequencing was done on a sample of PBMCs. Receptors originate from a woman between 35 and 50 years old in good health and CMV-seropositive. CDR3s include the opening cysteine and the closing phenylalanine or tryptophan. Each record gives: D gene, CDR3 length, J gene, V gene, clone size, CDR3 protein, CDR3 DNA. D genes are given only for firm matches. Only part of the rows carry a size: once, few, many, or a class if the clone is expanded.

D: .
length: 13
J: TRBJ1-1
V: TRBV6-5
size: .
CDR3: CASSPRGREEAFF
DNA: TGTGCCAGCAGTCCCCGGGGGAGGGAGGAAGCTTTCTTT

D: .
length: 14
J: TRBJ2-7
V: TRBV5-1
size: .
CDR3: CASSLSSPTYEQYF
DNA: TGCGCCAGCAGCCTCAGTTCTCCAACCTACGAGCAGTACTTC

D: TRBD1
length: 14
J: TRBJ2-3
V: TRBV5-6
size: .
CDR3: CASRSGTGTDTQYF
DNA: TGTGCCAGCAGATCCGGGACAGGCACAGATACGCAGTATTTT

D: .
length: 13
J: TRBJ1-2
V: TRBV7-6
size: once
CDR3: CASSLAEGGGYTF
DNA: TGTGCCAGCAGCTTAGCGGAGGGTGGTGGCTACACCTTC

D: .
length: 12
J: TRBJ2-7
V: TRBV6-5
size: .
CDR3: CASSHGAYEQYF
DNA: TGTGCCAGCAGCCACGGGGCCTACGAGCAGTACTTC

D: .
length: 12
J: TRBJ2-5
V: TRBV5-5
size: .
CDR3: CASSFSQETQYF
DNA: TGTGCCAGCAGCTTTTCACAAGAGACCCAGTACTTC

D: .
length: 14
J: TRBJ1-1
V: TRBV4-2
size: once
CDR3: CASSQGTPNTEAFF
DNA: TGTGCCAGCAGCCAAGGGACACCGAACACTGAAGCTTTCTTT

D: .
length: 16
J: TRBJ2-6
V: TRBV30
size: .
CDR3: CAWRGRSGSGANVLTF
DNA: TGTGCCTGGAGGGGGAGAAGTGGCTCTGGGGCCAACGTCCTGACTTTC

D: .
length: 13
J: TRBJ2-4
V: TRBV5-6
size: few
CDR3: CASSLDPEGIQYF
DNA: TGTGCCAGCAGCTTAGACCCGGAGGGCATTCAGTACTTC

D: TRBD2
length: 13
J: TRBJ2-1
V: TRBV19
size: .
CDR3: CASRGTTHNEQFF
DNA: TGTGCCAGTAGGGGGACTACACACAATGAGCAGTTCTTC

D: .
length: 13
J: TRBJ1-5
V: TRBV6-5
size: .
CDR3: CASSSQGGQPQHF
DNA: TGTGCCAGCAGTTCCCAGGGAGGTCAGCCCCAGCATTTT

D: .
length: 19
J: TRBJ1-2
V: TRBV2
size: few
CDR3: CASTPLVGLGTSTNYGYTF
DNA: TGTGCCAGCACCCCTCTAGTTGGTTTGGGGACATCCACTAACTATGGCTACACCTTC

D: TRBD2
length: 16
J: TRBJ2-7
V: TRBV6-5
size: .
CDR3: CASSSSPGAGGGEQYF
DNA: TGTGCCAGCAGTTCTTCCCCGGGAGCGGGGGGAGGCGAGCAGTACTTC

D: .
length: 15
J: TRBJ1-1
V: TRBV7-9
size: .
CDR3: CASSLATGLNTEAFF
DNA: TGTGCCAGCAGCTTAGCAACAGGGCTGAACACTGAAGCTTTCTTT

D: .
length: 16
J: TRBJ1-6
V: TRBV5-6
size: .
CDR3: CASSVGWGQGDSPLHF
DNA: TGTGCCAGCAGCGTCGGATGGGGGCAGGGAGATTCACCCCTCCACTTT

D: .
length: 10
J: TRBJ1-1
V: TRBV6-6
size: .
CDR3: CASQRTTAFF
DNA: TGTGCCAGCCAACGGACAACAGCTTTCTTT

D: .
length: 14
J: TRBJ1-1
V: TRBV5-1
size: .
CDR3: CASSLAGQYTEAFF
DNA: TGCGCCAGCAGCTTGGCCGGACAGTACACTGAAGCTTTCTTT

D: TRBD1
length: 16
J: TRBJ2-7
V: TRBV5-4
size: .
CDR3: CASSPRPGQGNYEQYF
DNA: TGTGCCAGCAGCCCCAGACCGGGACAGGGAAACTACGAGCAGTACTTC

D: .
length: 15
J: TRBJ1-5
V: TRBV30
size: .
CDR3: CAWSADGLGNQPQHF
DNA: TGTGCCTGGAGTGCGGACGGACTGGGGAATCAGCCCCAGCATTTT

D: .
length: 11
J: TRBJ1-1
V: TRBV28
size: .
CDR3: CASRTVTEAFF
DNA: TGTGCCAGCAGGACAGTCACTGAAGCTTTCTTT

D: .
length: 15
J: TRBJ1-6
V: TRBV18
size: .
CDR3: CASSPLVSESSPLHF
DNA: TGTGCCAGCTCACCATTAGTTTCCGAGTCCTCACCCCTCCACTTT

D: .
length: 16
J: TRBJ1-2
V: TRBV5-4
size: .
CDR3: CASSLEAGRGEDGYTF
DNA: TGTGCCAGCAGCTTGGAAGCGGGTCGCGGGGAGGACGGCTACACCTTC

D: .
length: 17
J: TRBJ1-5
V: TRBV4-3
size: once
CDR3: CASSQEFTGSGNQPQHF
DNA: TGCGCCAGCAGCCAAGAGTTCACAGGGAGTGGCAATCAGCCCCAGCATTTT

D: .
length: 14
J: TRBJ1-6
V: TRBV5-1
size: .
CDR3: CASSLEGDNSPLHF
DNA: TGCGCCAGCAGCTTGGAAGGGGATAATTCACCCCTCCACTTT

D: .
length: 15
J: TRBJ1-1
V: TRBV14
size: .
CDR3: CASSQTQGRETEAFF
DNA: TGTGCCAGCAGCCAAACACAGGGAAGGGAGACTGAAGCTTTCTTT

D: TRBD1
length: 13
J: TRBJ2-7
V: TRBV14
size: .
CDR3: CASRQGANYEQYF
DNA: TGTGCCAGCAGACAGGGGGCGAACTACGAGCAGTACTTC

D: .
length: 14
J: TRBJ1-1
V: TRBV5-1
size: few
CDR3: CASSLGQTYTEAFF
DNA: TGCGCCAGCAGCTTAGGACAGACTTACACTGAAGCTTTCTTT

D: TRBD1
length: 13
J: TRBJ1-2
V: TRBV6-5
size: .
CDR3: CASSYSGQTGYTF
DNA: TGTGCCAGCAGTTACTCGGGACAGACTGGCTACACCTTC

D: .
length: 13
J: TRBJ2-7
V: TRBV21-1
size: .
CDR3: CASSPFRVHEQYF
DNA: TGTGCCAGCAGCCCCTTCCGGGTTCACGAGCAGTACTTC

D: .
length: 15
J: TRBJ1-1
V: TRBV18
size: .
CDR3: CASSPGPTRGTEAFF
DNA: TGTGCCAGCTCACCAGGGCCGACTCGGGGCACTGAAGCTTTCTTT

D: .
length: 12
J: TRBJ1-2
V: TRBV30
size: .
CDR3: CAWTGVNYGYTF
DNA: TGTGCCTGGACAGGGGTTAACTATGGCTACACCTTC

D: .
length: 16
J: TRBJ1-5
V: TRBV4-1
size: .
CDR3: CASSQVYQGVGQPQHF
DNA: TGCGCCAGCAGCCAAGTTTACCAGGGTGTCGGTCAGCCCCAGCATTTT

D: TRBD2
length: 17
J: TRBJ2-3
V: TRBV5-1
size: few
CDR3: CASSLAYVGGGVDTQYF
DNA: TGCGCCAGCAGCTTGGCATACGTCGGGGGGGGAGTAGATACGCAGTATTTT

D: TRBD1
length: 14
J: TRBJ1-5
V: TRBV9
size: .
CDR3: CASSGQGSNQPQHF
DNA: TGTGCCAGCAGCGGACAGGGAAGCAATCAGCCCCAGCATTTT

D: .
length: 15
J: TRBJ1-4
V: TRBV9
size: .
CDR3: CASSVRGTTNEKLFF
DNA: TGTGCCAGCAGCGTAAGGGGAACAACTAATGAAAAACTGTTTTTT

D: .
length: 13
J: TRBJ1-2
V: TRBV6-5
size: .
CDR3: CASRKQGVYGYTF
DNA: TGTGCCAGCAGGAAACAGGGAGTCTATGGCTACACCTTC

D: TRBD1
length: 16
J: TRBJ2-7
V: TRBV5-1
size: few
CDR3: CASSPDPQGQGFEQYF
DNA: TGCGCCAGCAGCCCCGACCCTCAGGGACAGGGGTTTGAGCAGTACTTC

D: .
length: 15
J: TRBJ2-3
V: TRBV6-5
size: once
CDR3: CASSASGTGGGTQYF
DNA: TGTGCCAGCAGCGCCAGCGGGACAGGCGGTGGTACGCAGTATTTT

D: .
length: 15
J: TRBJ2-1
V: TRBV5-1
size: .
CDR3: CASSPTGTFYNEQFF
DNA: TGCGCCAGCAGCCCTACCGGGACTTTCTACAATGAGCAGTTCTTC

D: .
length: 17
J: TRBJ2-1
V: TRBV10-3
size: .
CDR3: CAISDSGGRKKYNEQFF
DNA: TGTGCCATCAGTGATAGTGGGGGGAGAAAAAAATACAATGAGCAGTTCTTC

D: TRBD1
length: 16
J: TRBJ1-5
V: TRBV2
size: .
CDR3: CASRGPRQGGNQPQHF
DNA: TGTGCCAGCAGGGGCCCCCGACAGGGCGGAAATCAGCCCCAGCATTTT